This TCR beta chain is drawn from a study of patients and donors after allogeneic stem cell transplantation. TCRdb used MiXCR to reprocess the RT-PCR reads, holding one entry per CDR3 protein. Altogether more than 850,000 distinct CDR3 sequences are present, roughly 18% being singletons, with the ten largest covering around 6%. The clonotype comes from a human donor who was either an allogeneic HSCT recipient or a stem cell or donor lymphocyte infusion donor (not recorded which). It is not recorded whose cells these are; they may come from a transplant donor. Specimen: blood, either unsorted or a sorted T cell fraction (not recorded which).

CDR3 DNA: TGCAGCGTTCCTTCTGGGACAGGGGGTGGCTACACCTTC. This sequence encodes CSVPSGTGGGYTF. The rearrangement uses TRBV29-1 and TRBJ1-2; 11 bases align to TRBD1. CDR1 and CDR2 from the germline V gene are SQVTM and ANQGSEA. This CDR3 is built from 13 residues. V lost 5 bases and J lost 7; bases outside the gene matches: 6.